This TCR beta chain was captured by sequencing in a study of shared clonotypes between healthy human individuals. Naive CD8 cells lacked CD45RO, underwent positive selection for CCR7 and left out terminally differentiated effector memory CD45RA+ cells. Only in-frame clones appear in the TCRdb table, and some are missing; sequencing was by immunoSEQ multiplex PCR. The profile covers around 1.9 million clones, with under 95% appearing a single time and under 2% taken by the ten largest. V was pared by 7 bases and J by 0 bases, with 11 bases between. Germline values: CDR1 SGHRS, CDR2 YFSETQ. The CDR3 has 14 residues.

This chain links TRBV5-1 with TRBJ2-4; D remains ambiguous. The clonotype comes from a man aged 18 to 35 in good health. Some clones in this sample may be carry-over from other donors' samples. Sequenced: naive CD8+ T cells from PBMCs. CDR3: CASCVGPAKNIQYF. As DNA, the CDR3 is TGCGCCAGCTGCGTGGGCCCAGCCAAAAACATTCAGTACTTC.